This TCR beta chain was found in a study of T cell changes during pregnancy in multiple sclerosis. Some clones are missing from TCRdb's copy, which holds only in-frame ones; the method was immunoSEQ multiplex PCR. In the table there are under 55,000 clones, 94% of which are singletons. Germline CDR1 GTSNPN, CDR2 SVGIG (reference sequence). V gave up 4 bases and J gave up 6 bases, with 16 bases separating them. This CDR3 spans 14 amino acids. This clone was seen once. This specimen was CD4+ T cells from peripheral blood mononuclear cells, taken in the third trimester of pregnancy. This TCR was recovered from a female donor with multiple sclerosis, enrolled in a pregnancy study. The rearrangement uses TRBV30 and TRBJ2-1, with D possibly being TRBD2 (6 bases). CDR3 DNA sequence: TGTGCCTGGACGGGTCGGGAGTTTCTCAATGAGCAGTTCTTC. It codes for CAWTGREFLNEQFF.